This TCR beta chain was retrieved from a study of lymphopenia after photon versus proton radiotherapy. Broader study findings: Photon-treated patients lost naive T cells and TCR diversity; proton-treated stayed stable. After lymphocyte nadir, photon-treated repertoires showed oligoclonal expansion, especially CD8+ Temra. A bigger post-nadir fall in TCR diversity correlated inversely with survival time in deceased patients. Only patients who died were analyzed for survival; proton advantage is unproven.

On this clone itself: Its matching antigen is unknown.

Assay used: immunoSEQ multiplex PCR; TCRdb lists only in-frame clones, some missing. The sample shows 30,000 to 40,000 clones, about 93% of them seen only once. Trimming removed 0 bases from V and 0 bases from J; junction bases left unmatched: 11. Germline V gene data show CDR1 as SNHLY and CDR2 as FYNNEI. There are 20 residues in the CDR3. Source: peripheral blood, taken from a patient treated with photon-based radiotherapy. V gene TRBV2 combines with J gene TRBJ2-2; 9 positions agree with TRBD2. This TCR came from a man aged 60 to 75 with cholangiocarcinoma. CDR3 DNA: TGTGCCAGCAGTGAAGCCGAACCTGGGTTAGCGGGGGCGAACACCGGGGAGCTGTTTTTT. Amino acid sequence: CASSEAEPGLAGANTGELFF. Based on the CDR3 plus reference TRBV2 and TRBJ2-2, the full variable domain is EPEVTQTPSHQVTQMGQEVILRCVPISNHLYFYWYRQILGQKVEFLVSFYNNEISEKSEIFDDQFSVERPDGSNFTLKIRSTKLEDSAMYFCASSEAEPGLAGANTGELFFGEGSRLTVL.